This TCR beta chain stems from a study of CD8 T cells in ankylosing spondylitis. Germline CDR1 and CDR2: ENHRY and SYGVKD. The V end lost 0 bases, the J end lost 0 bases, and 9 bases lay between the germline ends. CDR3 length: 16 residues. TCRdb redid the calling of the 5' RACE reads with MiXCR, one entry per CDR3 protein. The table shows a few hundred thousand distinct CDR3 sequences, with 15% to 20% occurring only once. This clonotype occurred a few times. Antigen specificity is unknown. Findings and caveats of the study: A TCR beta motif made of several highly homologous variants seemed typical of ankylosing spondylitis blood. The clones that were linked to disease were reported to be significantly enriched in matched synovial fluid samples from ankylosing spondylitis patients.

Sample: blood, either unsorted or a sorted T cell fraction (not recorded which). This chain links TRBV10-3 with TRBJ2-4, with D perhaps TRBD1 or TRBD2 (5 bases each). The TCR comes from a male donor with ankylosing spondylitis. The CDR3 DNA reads TGTGCCATCAGTGAGTCTGGGGGTTTAGCCAAAAACATTCAGTACTTC. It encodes CAISESGGLAKNIQYF.